Listed below are T cell receptor beta chains from one sample, sequenced in a study of technical replicates of blood from several donors. TCRdb's table, derived via immunoSEQ multiplex PCR, lists solely in-frame clones and lacks some. This sample yields around 12,000 clones, of which 94% are seen a single time; about 7.6% belongs to the top ten. The sequencing sample was made of PBMCs. These receptors came from a human donor in good health. Each CDR3 is given with its conserved first and last residue. The D gene is left open where the match is weak. The size entry is marked missing in some rows and otherwise reads once, few, many or a size class.

v_call,j_call,clone_size,d_call,cdr3_nt,cdr3_aa
TRBV19,TRBJ2-1,.,TRBD2,TGTGCCAGTAGTCCCCGGGCTAGCGGGAAACATGAGCAGTTCTTC,CASSPRASGKHEQFF
TRBV27,TRBJ2-5,.,.,TGTGCCAGCAGTCCCCCCTTTGGGGAGGCCGGATGGGAGACCCAGTACTTC,CASSPPFGEAGWETQYF
TRBV28,TRBJ2-7,.,TRBD2,TGTGCCAGCAGTTTGGCTAGCGGGTACGAGCAGTACTTC,CASSLASGYEQYF
TRBV11-3,TRBJ2-7,few,.,TGTGCCAGCAGCTTTGACACTGGCTCCTACGAGCAGTACTTC,CASSFDTGSYEQYF
TRBV7-4,TRBJ1-5,.,.,TGTGCCAGCAGGCAAAATACAGGGTCCAATCAGCCCCAGCATTTT,CASRQNTGSNQPQHF
TRBV4-1,TRBJ2-1,.,.,TGCGCCAGCAGCCAAGATGGTCGGCAGGGTCTGAACAATGAGCAGTTCTTC,CASSQDGRQGLNNEQFF
TRBV27,TRBJ1-2,once,TRBD1,TGTGCCAGCAGTTACAGGACAGGGGATTCTCTCTACTATGGCTACACCTTC,CASSYRTGDSLYYGYTF
TRBV7-8,TRBJ2-7,.,TRBD1,TGTGCCAGCAGCTCCCAGACCAGGGGGCACGAGCAGTACTTC,CASSSQTRGHEQYF
TRBV19,TRBJ2-7,.,TRBD2,TGTGCCAGTAGTGCCCAACTAGCGGGCCCCTACGAGCAGTACTTC,CASSAQLAGPYEQYF
TRBV28,TRBJ2-3,.,TRBD2,TGTGCCAGCAGGGCACCGGGACTAGCGGGAGGACCCACAGATACGCAGTATTTT,CASRAPGLAGGPTDTQYF
TRBV25-1,TRBJ2-3,.,TRBD2,TGTGCCAGCAGTGGGTCGGCGGGAGCTTCAGATACGCAGTATTTT,CASSGSAGASDTQYF
TRBV4-2,TRBJ2-3,.,TRBD2,TGTGCCAGCAGCCAAGAGGGACTAGCGGGAGTCGATACGCAGTATTTT,CASSQEGLAGVDTQYF
TRBV15,TRBJ1-6,.,.,TGTGCCACCAGCAGACAGGGCTATAATTCACCCCTCCACTTT,CATSRQGYNSPLHF
TRBV6-1,TRBJ1-2,.,TRBD1,TGTGCCAGCAGTGCACCGAAGACAGGGATTGACTATGGCTACACCTTC,CASSAPKTGIDYGYTF
TRBV10-1,TRBJ2-3,.,TRBD2,TGCGCCAGCAGTGAGGGGGCTAGCGGGCGGACCACAGATACGCAGTATTTT,CASSEGASGRTTDTQYF
TRBV2,TRBJ2-1,.,TRBD1,TGTGCCAGCAGTGAGGGGACAGACAATGAGCAGTTCTTC,CASSEGTDNEQFF
TRBV11-2,TRBJ2-7,.,.,TGTGCCAGCAGCTTCCTGGACTTTTCCTACGAGCAGTACTTC,CASSFLDFSYEQYF
TRBV6-1,TRBJ2-7,.,TRBD1,TGTGCCAGCAGCGAAGGGACAGGGATTCTCTACGAGCAGTACTTC,CASSEGTGILYEQYF
TRBV27,TRBJ2-2,.,.,TGTGCCAGCAGTTTATTCGTCACCGGGGAGCTGTTTTTT,CASSLFVTGELFF
TRBV7-9,TRBJ2-5,.,TRBD2,TGTGCCAGCAGCCTCGGACTAGCGGGACTTCAAGAGACCCAGTACTTC,CASSLGLAGLQETQYF
TRBV2,TRBJ2-7,.,.,TGTGCCAGCACCCTCGCGGGACTCGACGAGCAGTACTTC,CASTLAGLDEQYF
TRBV5-1,TRBJ2-4,.,.,TGCGCCAGCAGCTTTGGAGGGAGTCAGCAAAACATTCAGTACTTC,CASSFGGSQQNIQYF
TRBV6-5,TRBJ2-7,.,.,TGTGCCAGCAGTTACCGGGGGGCAGGGTACGAGCAGTACTTC,CASSYRGAGYEQYF
TRBV5-1,TRBJ2-3,.,TRBD2,TGCGCCAGCAGCTTGGGACTAGCGGGAGGCGCAGATACGCAGTATTTT,CASSLGLAGGADTQYF
TRBV5-1,TRBJ2-3,.,TRBD2,TGCGCCAGCAGCCCCATAGCGGGAAGGACAGATACGCAGTATTTT,CASSPIAGRTDTQYF
TRBV9,TRBJ2-5,once,.,TGTGCCAGCAGCCCACGACGGGATGGGGAGACCCAGTACTTC,CASSPRRDGETQYF
TRBV25-1,TRBJ2-7,.,.,TGTGCCAGCAGTGATAAGCGCGACTCCTACGAGCAGTACTTC,CASSDKRDSYEQYF
TRBV6-6,TRBJ1-1,.,.,TGTGCCAGCAGTAGAATGGCAGGGCGCACTGAAGCTTTCTTT,CASSRMAGRTEAFF
TRBV19,TRBJ1-1,.,.,TGTGCCAGTAGTAAGACAGGTACAATGAACACTGAAGCTTTCTTT,CASSKTGTMNTEAFF
TRBV29-1,TRBJ2-7,.,.,TGCAGCGTTGGGCAGGGGGGTAACTACGAGCAGTACTTC,CSVGQGGNYEQYF
TRBV5-4,TRBJ2-1,.,.,TGTGCCAGCAGCTCCCGTAGTACCAATGAGCAGTTCTTC,CASSSRSTNEQFF
TRBV2,TRBJ2-7,.,.,TGTGCCAGCAGGCGGGACAGTTCTTCCTACGAGCAGTACTTC,CASRRDSSSYEQYF
TRBV19,TRBJ2-7,.,.,TGTGCCAGTAATCCTAGCGCCGCAAGCTCCTACGAGCAGTACTTC,CASNPSAASSYEQYF
TRBV9,TRBJ2-1,.,TRBD2,TGTGCCAGCAGCCCTAGGACTAGCGGGAGTAATGAGCAGTTCTTC,CASSPRTSGSNEQFF
TRBV5-1,TRBJ2-3,.,.,TGCGCCAGCAGCTTGCTTCCCAGGCCGAGCACAGATACGCAGTATTTT,CASSLLPRPSTDTQYF
TRBV9,TRBJ2-2,.,.,TGTGCCAGCAGCGTAGAGGGTCTACCGGGGATGGACGGGACCGGGGAGCTGTTTTTT,CASSVEGLPGMDGTGELFF
TRBV12-2,TRBJ2-7,.,.,TGTGCAAGCGACGGGACAGGGGGTAGCTCCTACGAGCAGTACTTC,CASDGTGGSSYEQYF
TRBV19,TRBJ2-7,.,.,TGTGCCAGTAGTATGGTGGGCACCTACGAGCAGTACTTC,CASSMVGTYEQYF
TRBV5-1,TRBJ2-5,.,.,TGCGCCAGCAGCTTGGGTGGGCAGGCCCAAGAGACCCAGTACTTC,CASSLGGQAQETQYF
TRBV30,TRBJ2-1,.,.,TGTGCCTGGAGCCTAGGGGGTGATGAGCAGTTCTTC,CAWSLGGDEQFF